Given below is one T cell receptor (beta chain) in context. These data are taken from a study of cytomegalovirus exposure and HLA in healthy donors. Germline lookup yields CDR1 SGDLS and CDR2 YYNGEE. This CDR3 comprises 13 residues. V shed 4 bases and J shed 7 bases, with 11 bases lying between them. PCR was performed using 60 Vbeta and 13 Jbeta primers. Clones were read by immunoSEQ multiplex PCR, and TCRdb kept only the in-frame ones, dropping some. The sample includes around 130,000 clones, about 77% of them seen just once. The chain couples TRBV9 to TRBJ1-4; a weak D match, TRBD1 (6 bases). Sequencing was performed on PBMCs. This TCR came from a man aged 50 to 59 in good health and CMV-seronegative. CDR3 nucleotides: TGTGCCAGCAGCTCACAGGGAAGTGAAAAACTGTTTTTT. As protein: CASSSQGSEKLFF.